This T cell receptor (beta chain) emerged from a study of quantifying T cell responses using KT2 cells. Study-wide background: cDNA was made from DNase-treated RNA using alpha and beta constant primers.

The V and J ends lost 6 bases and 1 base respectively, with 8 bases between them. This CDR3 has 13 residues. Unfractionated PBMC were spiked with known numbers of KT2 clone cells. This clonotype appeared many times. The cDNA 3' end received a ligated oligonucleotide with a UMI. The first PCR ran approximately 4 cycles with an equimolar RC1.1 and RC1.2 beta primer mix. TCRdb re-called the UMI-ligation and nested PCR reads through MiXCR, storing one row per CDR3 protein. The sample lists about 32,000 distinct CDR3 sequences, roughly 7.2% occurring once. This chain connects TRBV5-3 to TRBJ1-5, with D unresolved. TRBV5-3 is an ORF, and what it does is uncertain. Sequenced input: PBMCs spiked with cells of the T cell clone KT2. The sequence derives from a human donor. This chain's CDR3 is CARIMESNQPQHF. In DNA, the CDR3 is TGTGCCAGAATCATGGAGAGCAATCAGCCCCAGCATTTT.